This T cell receptor (beta chain) originates from a study of graft-versus-host responses after intestinal transplantation. As regards this clone: Its specificity is unknown.

The assay was immunoSEQ multiplex PCR, and TCRdb's table has in-frame clones only and misses some. Among more than 85,000 clones listed, about 92% were seen once. The source is a human donor who received an intestinal transplant. The material sequenced was unstimulated CD8+ T cells sorted from spleen or lymph node cells, taken before intestinal transplant.

The CDR3 region has the DNA TGCAGCGTTGAAGAACGGGACAGGGGGTACGAGCAGTACTTC. Protein product: CSVEERDRGYEQYF. The gene calls are TRBV29-1 and TRBJ2-7; 11 nucleotides line up with TRBD1. Losses at the gene ends were 0 bases for V and 4 bases for J; bases not matched to a gene: 2. CDR3 length equals 14 residues. Germline CDR1 SQVTM, CDR2 ANQGSEA.